This T cell receptor beta chain was observed in a study of Graves' ophthalmopathy and Graves' hyperthyroidism. About the research overall: Blood was drawn at initial diagnosis, before any treatment.

Germline CDR1 and CDR2: SGHDT and YYEEEE. Trimming removed 3 bases from V and 8 bases from J, with 6 bases in between. The CDR3 totals 10 residues. Hyperthyroidism patients, all newly diagnosed, had under 2 months' duration and ages of 18 to 65. In this cohort, patients with other autoimmune diseases, uncontrolled infections, pregnancy or lactation were excluded. RNA transcripts were the source from which TCR beta CDR3 regions were amplified. First-round RT-PCR employed HTBI primers, with a second-round multiplex PCR after it. TCRdb independently ran MiXCR on the multiplex PCR reads; one entry per CDR3 protein. The table has about 39,000 distinct CDR3 sequences, roughly 50% seen once; the top ten hold about 28%.

The gene calls are TRBV5-6 and TRBJ2-7; D uncertain. Sequencing used peripheral blood. The sequence was collected from an adult woman with stable Graves' hyperthyroidism. The CDR3 region has the DNA TGTGCCAGCAGCTCCGGACAGCAGTACTTC. This sequence encodes CASSSGQQYF.